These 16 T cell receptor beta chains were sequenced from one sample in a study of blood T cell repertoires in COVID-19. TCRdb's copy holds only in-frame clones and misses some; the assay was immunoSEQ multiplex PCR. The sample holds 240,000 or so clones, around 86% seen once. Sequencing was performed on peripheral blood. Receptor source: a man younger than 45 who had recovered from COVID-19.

CDR3 nucleotides: TGTGCCAGCATTTGGGGGGCAGATACGCAGTATTTT. Translation gives CASIWGADTQYF. The chain uses TRBV12-1 and TRBJ2-3; the D segment call TRBD2 is taken from the table without a DNA check. TRBV12-1 is tagged as a pseudogene. This CDR3 comprises 12 residues.

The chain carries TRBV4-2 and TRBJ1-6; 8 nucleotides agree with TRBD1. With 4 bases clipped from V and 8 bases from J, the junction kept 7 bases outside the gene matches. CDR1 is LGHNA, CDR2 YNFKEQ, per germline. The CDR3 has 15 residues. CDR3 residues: CASSPNRGADSPLHF. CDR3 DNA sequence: TGTGCCAGCAGCCCAAACAGGGGGGCGGATTCACCCCTCCACTTT.

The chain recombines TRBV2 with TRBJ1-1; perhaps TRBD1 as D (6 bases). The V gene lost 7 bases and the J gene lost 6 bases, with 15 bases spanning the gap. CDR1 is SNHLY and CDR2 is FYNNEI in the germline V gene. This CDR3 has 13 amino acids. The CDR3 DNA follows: TGTGCCAGCAAACTATCCCGGACAGCTGAAGCTTTCTTT. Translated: CASKLSRTAEAFF.

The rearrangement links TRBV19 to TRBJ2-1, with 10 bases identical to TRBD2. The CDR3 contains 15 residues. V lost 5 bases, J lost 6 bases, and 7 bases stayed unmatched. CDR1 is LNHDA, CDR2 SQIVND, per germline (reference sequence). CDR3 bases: TGTGCCAGTAGTCTTTGGGGACTAGCGTCCAATGAGCAGTTCTTC. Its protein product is CASSLWGLASNEQFF.

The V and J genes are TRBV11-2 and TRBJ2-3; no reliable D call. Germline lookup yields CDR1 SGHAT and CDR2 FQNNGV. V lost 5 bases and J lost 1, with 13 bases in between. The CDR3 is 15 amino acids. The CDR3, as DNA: TGTGCCAGCAGCCCCAGGTTCCCTGGCACAGATACGCAGTATTTT. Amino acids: CASSPRFPGTDTQYF. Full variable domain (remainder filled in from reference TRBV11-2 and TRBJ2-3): EAGVAQSPRYKIIEKRQSVAFWCNPISGHATLYWYQQILGQGPKLLIQFQNNGVVDDSQLPKDRFSAERLKGVDSTLKIQPAKLEDSAVYLCASSPRFPGTDTQYFGPGTRLTVL.

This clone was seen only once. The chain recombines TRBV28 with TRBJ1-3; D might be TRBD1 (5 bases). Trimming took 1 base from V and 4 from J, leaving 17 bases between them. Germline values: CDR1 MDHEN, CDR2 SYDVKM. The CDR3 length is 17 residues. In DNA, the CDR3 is TGTGCCAGCAGTTTATATGCCCTCGGGGGATCAGGAAACACCATATATTTT. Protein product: CASSLYALGGSGNTIYF.

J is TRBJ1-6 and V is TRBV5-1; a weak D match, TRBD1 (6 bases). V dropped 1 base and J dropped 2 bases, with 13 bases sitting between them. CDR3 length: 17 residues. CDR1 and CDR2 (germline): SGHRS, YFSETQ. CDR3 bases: TGCGCCAGCAGCTTGACAGGGAAGGCGCCCTATAATTCACCCCTCCACTTT. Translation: CASSLTGKAPYNSPLHF.

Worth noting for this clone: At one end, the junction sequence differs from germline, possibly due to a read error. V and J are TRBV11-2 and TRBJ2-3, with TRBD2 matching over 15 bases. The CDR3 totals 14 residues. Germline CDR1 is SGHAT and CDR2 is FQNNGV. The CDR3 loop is CASSLARTSGGVFF. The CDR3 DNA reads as TGTGCCAGCAGCTTAGCCAGGACTAGCGGGGGGGTCTTTTTT.

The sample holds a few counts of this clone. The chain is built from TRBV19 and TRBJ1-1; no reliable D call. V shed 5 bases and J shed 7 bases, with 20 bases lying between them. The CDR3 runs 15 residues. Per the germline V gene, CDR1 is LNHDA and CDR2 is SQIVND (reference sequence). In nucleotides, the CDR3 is TGTGCCAGTAGTTTAAACACGGGGTCGGTGGGTGAAGCTTTCTTT. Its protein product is CASSLNTGSVGEAFF.

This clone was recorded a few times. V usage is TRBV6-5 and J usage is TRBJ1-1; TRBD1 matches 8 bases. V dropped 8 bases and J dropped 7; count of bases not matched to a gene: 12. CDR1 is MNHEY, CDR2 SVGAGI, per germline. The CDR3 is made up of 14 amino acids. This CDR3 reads CASGHSGTGFEAFF. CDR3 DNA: TGTGCCAGCGGGCACTCCGGGACAGGTTTTGAAGCTTTCTTT.

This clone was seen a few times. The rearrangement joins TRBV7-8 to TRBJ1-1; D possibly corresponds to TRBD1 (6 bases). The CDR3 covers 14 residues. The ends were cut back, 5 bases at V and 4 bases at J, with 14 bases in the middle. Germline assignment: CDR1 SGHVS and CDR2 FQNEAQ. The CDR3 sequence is CASSQGSRSTEAFF. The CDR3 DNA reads TGTGCCAGCAGCCAGGGGTCGCGGAGCACTGAAGCTTTCTTT.

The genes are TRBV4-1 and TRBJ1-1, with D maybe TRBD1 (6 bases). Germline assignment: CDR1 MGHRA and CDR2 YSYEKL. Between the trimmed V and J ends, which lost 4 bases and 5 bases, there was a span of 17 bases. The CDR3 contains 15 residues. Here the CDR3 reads CASSLGGGGLTEAFF. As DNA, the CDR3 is TGCGCCAGCAGCCTCGGGGGAGGGGGATTGACTGAAGCTTTCTTT.

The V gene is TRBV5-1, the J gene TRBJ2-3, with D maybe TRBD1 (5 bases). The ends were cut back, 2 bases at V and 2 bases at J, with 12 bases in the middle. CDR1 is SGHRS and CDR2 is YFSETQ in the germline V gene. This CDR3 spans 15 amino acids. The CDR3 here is CASSLMTAPTDTQYF. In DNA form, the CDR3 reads TGCGCCAGCAGCTTAATGACAGCTCCCACAGATACGCAGTATTTT.

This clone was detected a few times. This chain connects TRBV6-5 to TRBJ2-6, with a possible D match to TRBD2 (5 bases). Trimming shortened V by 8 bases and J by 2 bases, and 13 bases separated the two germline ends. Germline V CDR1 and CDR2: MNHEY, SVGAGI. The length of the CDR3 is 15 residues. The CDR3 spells CASSGESTGANVLTF. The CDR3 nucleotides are TGTGCCAGCTCCGGGGAATCTACTGGGGCCAACGTCCTGACTTTC.

The CDR3 DNA sequence: TGTGCCAGCATTCCGGGACAGAACCACTACGAGCAGTACGTC. Translation gives CASIPGQNHYEQYV. This chain connects TRBV19 to TRBJ2-7, with TRBD1 matching 7 bases. Germline-derived CDR1 and CDR2 are LNHDA and SQIVND (reference sequence). The CDR3 sequence is 14 residues long. V lost 9 bases to trimming and J lost 3 bases; unmatched junction nucleotides: 11.

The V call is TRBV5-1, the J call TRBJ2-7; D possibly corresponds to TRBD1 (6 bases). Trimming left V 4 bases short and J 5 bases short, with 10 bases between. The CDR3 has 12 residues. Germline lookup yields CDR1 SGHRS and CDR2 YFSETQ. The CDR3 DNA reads TGCGCCAGCAGCAACAGGGTACACGAGCAGTACTTC. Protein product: CASSNRVHEQYF.